These 22 T cell receptor delta chains were all obtained from the same sample, sequenced in a study of gamma-delta chains in newborns, infants, children. TCRdb made new clone calls on the reads using CATT. The repertoire holds some 10,000 delta-chain clones, with roughly 9% as singletons. The sequenced sample was blood. These receptors originate from a child who was a newborn, infant or young child, either healthy, febrile or measles-vaccinated (not recorded which).

Concerning this clone: This probably arose from a read error, given a far larger clone one base away. The chain links TRDV2 to TRDJ2, with D perhaps TRDD3 (6 bases). In germline, CDR1 is GEAIGNYY, CDR2 EKD. The CDR3 is 13 residues long. The CDR3 region is CACVTWGTAQLFF. The CDR3 coding sequence is TGTGCCTGTGTCACCTGGGGGACAGCACAACTCTTCTTT.

Remarks on this clone: The DNA is omitted, as the CDR3 cannot be located on it reliably, and the CDR3 follows TCRdb's listing. V gene TRAV29/DV5 combines with J gene TRDJ3; no check of the table's D call, TRDD3, against the DNA was made. CDR1 NSMFDY and CDR2 ISSIKDK come from the germline V gene. The CDR3 length equals 23 residues, ends included. CDR3: CSVLLCSKKLGDMGSWDTRQMFF.

This clone has just a few counts. A much larger clone lies one base from this, so it may be a read error. Other DNA sequences within the sample encode an identical CDR3. This chain joins TRDV2 and TRDJ1, with a weak D call TRDD3 (6 bases). This CDR3 comprises 15 residues. Per the germline V gene, CDR1 is GEAIGNYY and CDR2 is EKD. V shed 3 bases and J shed 2 bases, with 15 bases lying between them. CDR3 sequence reads: CACDPLGMGTDKLIF. CDR3 sequence (DNA): TGTGCCTGTGACCCCCTGGGGATGGGAACCGATAAACTCATCTTT.

On this clone: With only one base between it and a far larger clone, this is likely a read error. Other nucleotide sequences in the sample specify the same CDR3. The genes are TRDV2 and TRDJ1; tentatively, D is TRDD3 (6 bases). The germline CDR1 and CDR2 sequences are GEAIGNYY and EKD. The CDR3 totals 15 residues. Here the CDR3 DNA reads TGTGCCTGTGACACTTTGGGGATGAACACCGACAAACTCATCTTT. Translating gives CACDTLGMNTDKLIF.

The gene calls are TRDV1 and TRDJ1; TRDD3 matches 10 bases. The junction had 14 bases not matched to a gene; V was cut back by 2 bases and J by 11 bases. This CDR3 spans 16 amino acids. Germline V gene sequence: CDR1 TSWWSYY, CDR2 QGS. The CDR3 DNA follows: TGTGCTCTTGGGGAAGTTCCCGTTGGGGGATACTTCTTCCTCATCTTT. Translation: CALGEVPVGGYFFLIF.

This clone was seen only a few times. This sequence joins TRDV2 and TRDJ3; 8 bases are shared with TRDD3. CDR3 size: 19 residues. V lost 3 bases to trimming and J lost 0 bases; unmatched junction nucleotides: 9. Germline lookup yields CDR1 GEAIGNYY and CDR2 EKD. CDR3 nucleotides: TGTGCCTGTGACCGTACTGGGGGGTTTAGCTCCTGGGACACCCGACAGATGTTTTTC. Translation gives CACDRTGGFSSWDTRQMFF.

As for this clone: A much larger clone lies one base from this, so it may be a read error. Other nucleotide sequences in the sample specify the same CDR3. The chain employs TRDV1 and TRDJ1; 7 bases line up with TRDD3. Germline V lookup: CDR1 TSWWSYY, CDR2 QGS. V shed 1 base and J 4 bases; nucleotides not matched to a gene: 30. The CDR3 extends over 23 amino acids. CDR3 in amino acids: CALGERTFLLPYHFTGDSDKLIF. CDR3 DNA: TGTGCTCTTGGGGAACGCACTTTTCTATTGCCCTACCACTTTACTGGGGATAGCGATAAACTCATCTTT.

This clone was counted only a few times. A read error may account for a junction end that differs from germline. This chain uses TRDV1 with TRDJ1, with 12 bases matching TRDD3. Germline CDR1 reads TSWWSYY; CDR2 reads QGS. The CDR3 spans 22 residues. The CDR3 DNA sequence: TGTGCTCTTGGGGAACCACTTCATCTCCGTACGCTGTACTGGGGGATACCCGATAAACTCACCTTT. Its protein product is CALGEPLHLRTLYWGIPDKLTF.

This chain joins TRDV2 and TRDJ2, with 7 positions matching TRDD3. Germline V gives CDR1 GEAIGNYY, CDR2 EKD. V dropped 0 bases and J dropped 0; count of bases not matched to a gene: 6. The CDR3 runs to 17 residues. CDR3 protein: CACDTWGRTPLTAQLFF. CDR3 DNA: TGTGCCTGTGACACCTGGGGGAGGACGCCTTTGACAGCACAACTCTTCTTT.

Only a few counts were recorded for this clone. Different DNA sequences within this sample yield the same CDR3. The chain carries TRDV1 and TRDJ2, with 8 bases that match TRDD3. The CDR3 consists of 21 residues. Unmatched junction bases numbered 18, after V lost 3 bases and J lost 0 bases. Germline V gene sequence: CDR1 TSWWSYY, CDR2 QGS. CDR3 loop: CALGERSYPGGKAPLTAQLFF. DNA of the CDR3: TGTGCTCTTGGGGAGCGGTCCTACCCTGGGGGAAAGGCTCCTTTGACAGCACAACTCTTCTTT.

V usage is TRDV2 and J usage is TRDJ3; 9 nucleotides line up with TRDD3. Germline trimming cut 1 base from V and 0 bases from J; bases unmatched to any gene: 12. The CDR3 length is 21 residues. In germline, CDR1 is GEAIGNYY, CDR2 EKD. CDR3 in DNA: TGTGCCTGTGACACTGCCCCCTTGGGGGGATACCGCTCCTGGGACACCCGACAGATGTTTTTC. Encoded protein: CACDTAPLGGYRSWDTRQMFF.

On this clone: This likely reflects a read error, since a far larger clone is one base away. The same CDR3 arises from other DNA sequences in this sample as well. The chain joins TRDV2 to TRDJ2; 10 bases fit TRDD3. The CDR3 is made up of 14 amino acids. V lost 7 bases and J lost 5; bases outside the gene matches: 6. Germline CDR1 reads GEAIGNYY; CDR2 reads EKD. CDR3 region: CACDVLGDTAQLFF. The CDR3 DNA reads TGTGCCTGCGACGTACTGGGGGATACAGCACAACTCTTCTTT.

A remark on this clone: This may be a read error: a much more frequent sequence differs by one nucleotide. Other nucleotide sequences in the sample specify the same CDR3. The chain joins TRDV1 to TRDJ1; 12 bases are shared with TRDD3. CDR3 size: 22 residues. Germline V gives CDR1 TSWWSYY, CDR2 QGS. DNA of the CDR3: TGCGCTCTTGGGCCAAAACGGTGGGGATTTTTACTGGGGGATACTGGCAGCGATAAACTCATCTTT. Protein sequence: CALGPKRWGFLLGDTGSDKLIF.

V and J are TRDV2 and TRDJ1; unclear D gene. The ends were cut back, 1 base at V and 0 bases at J, with 8 bases in the middle. Looked up from germline, CDR1 is GEAIGNYY and CDR2 is EKD. The CDR3 length is 14 residues. CDR3 sequence (DNA): TGTGCCTGTGACACACTCACGTACACCGATAAACTCATCTTT. Amino acids: CACDTLTYTDKLIF.

The CDR3 bases are TGTGCCTGTGACATGACTGGGAGGGTCACCGATAAACTCATCTTT. This sequence encodes CACDMTGRVTDKLIF. This sequence joins TRDV2 and TRDJ1, with TRDD3 as a possible D gene (6 bases). This CDR3 has 15 residues. V was clipped by 2 bases and J by 1 base, with 13 bases between them. Germline CDR1 reads GEAIGNYY; CDR2 reads EKD.

This clone appeared a few times. A read error may account for a junction end that differs from germline. The sample has other DNA sequences that encode this CDR3 too. The chain couples TRDV2 to TRDJ1; 9 bases match TRDD2. This CDR3 contains 21 residues. Germline CDR1 reads GEAIGNYY; CDR2 reads EKD. CDR3 DNA: TGTGCCTGTGACCCTATCGCCTTCCTACGATCGCTGGGGTCGTACACCGACAAACTCATCTTT. The encoded protein is CACDPIAFLRSLGSYTDKLIF.

The chain employs TRDV2 and TRDJ1; D ambiguous. CDR1 and CDR2 from the germline V gene are GEAIGNYY and EKD. V shed 3 bases and J shed 3 bases, with 10 bases lying between them. This CDR3 spans 13 amino acids. In nucleotides, the CDR3 is TGTGCCTGTGACCCCATGGCCGCCGATAAACTCATCTTT. This encodes CACDPMAADKLIF.

This chain connects TRDV2 to TRDJ1, with 10 bases lining up with TRDD3. Trimming removed 3 bases from V and 0 bases from J; junction bases left unmatched: 15. This CDR3 is 19 amino acids long. CDR1 GEAIGNYY and CDR2 EKD come from the germline V gene. The CDR3 sequence: CACDAIPSTGGSYTDKLIF. In nucleotides, the CDR3 is TGTGCCTGTGACGCTATTCCTAGTACTGGGGGATCGTACACCGATAAACTCATCTTT.

CDR3 nucleotide sequence: TGTGCCTGTGACACCGTGGAGCTGGGGGATACCAAGGCTTTGACAGCACAACTCTTCTTT. Protein sequence: CACDTVELGDTKALTAQLFF. This chain connects TRDV2 to TRDJ2, with 11 bases matching TRDD3. The CDR3 spans 20 residues. After removal of 0 bases from V and 0 bases from J, the junction contained 11 bases not matched to a gene. CDR1 GEAIGNYY and CDR2 EKD come from the germline V gene.

The chain couples TRDV2 to TRDJ2; TRDD3 agrees at 13 bases. The CDR3 is 18 amino acids. The germline V gene has CDR1 GEAIGNYY and CDR2 EKD. Trimming at V came to 2 bases and at J to 4 bases, leaving 9 bases not matched to a gene. As DNA, the CDR3 is TGTGCCTGTGACAATGTACTGGGGGATACGCGGGGGACAGCACAACTCTTCTTT. Translated, it gives CACDNVLGDTRGTAQLFF.

Comments on this clone: The same CDR3 can be traced to other DNA sequences in this sample. The V gene is TRDV2, the J gene TRDJ2, with TRDD3 identical over 13 bases. From germline, CDR1 is GEAIGNYY and CDR2 EKD. With 1 base clipped from V and 5 bases from J, the junction kept 3 bases outside the gene matches. The CDR3 is 16 amino acids. The CDR3 protein is CACDTLGDTPTAQLFF. The CDR3 DNA sequence: TGTGCCTGTGACACACTGGGGGATACGCCAACAGCACAACTCTTCTTT.

About this clone: TCRdb pairs this DNA with a much larger clone's protein that differs at residue 16, likely a read error; the protein shown was translated from the DNA. The CDR3 region has the DNA TGTGCCTGTGACTCCCTACTGGGGGATACGGTGGGGTACACCGATGAACTCATCTTT. The encoded protein is CACDSLLGDTVGYTDELIF. The chain uses TRDV2 and TRDJ1; 13 bases agree with TRDD3. The CDR3 extends over 19 amino acids. Germline V gene sequence: CDR1 GEAIGNYY, CDR2 EKD.